A selection of T cell receptor beta chains follows, all from one sample in a study of CD8 T cells in Susac syndrome. TCRdb reprocessed the immunoSEQ multiplex PCR reads with MiXCR, giving one entry per CDR3 protein. Of roughly 110,000 distinct CDR3 sequences listed, around 90% are singletons. The sample comprised CD8+ T cells from PBMCs. These receptors came from a human donor in good health. The CDR3 runs from the conserved cysteine through the conserved F or W. A D gene is named only where the DNA matches it firmly.

TRBJ2-7 TRBV6-2/TRBV6-3 . CASRRQAFEQYF TGTGCCAGCAGGAGACAGGCCTTCGAGCAGTACTTC
TRBJ1-5 TRBV6-2/TRBV6-3 . CASSRPRGGQPQHF TGTGCCAGCAGCCGTCCCCGGGGCGGTCAGCCCCAGCATTTT
TRBJ2-6 TRBV7-6 . CASSSSTRSGANVLTF TGTGCCAGCAGCTCCAGTACCCGCTCTGGGGCCAACGTCCTGACTTTC
TRBJ2-1 TRBV20-1 . CSARDPRRNEQFF TGCAGTGCTAGAGATCCGCGCCGCAATGAGCAGTTCTTC
TRBJ1-3 TRBV4-3 TRBD1 CASSQFFSTGVENTIYF TGCGCCAGCAGCCAGTTCTTCTCTACAGGGGTTGAAAACACCATATATTTT
TRBJ2-7 TRBV6-6 . CASSYERTPQPYEQYF TGTGCCAGCAGTTATGAAAGGACACCCCAACCCTACGAGCAGTACTTC
TRBJ1-2 TRBV11-2 . CASSLEVSGYTF TGTGCCAGCAGCTTAGAAGTGTCTGGCTACACCTTC
TRBJ2-1 TRBV27 TRBD1 CASSLPGQYNEQFF TGTGCCAGCAGCCTCCCGGGACAGTACAATGAGCAGTTCTTC
TRBJ1-1 TRBV4-2 . CASSQGGTMNTEAFF TGTGCCAGCAGCCAAGGCGGGACGATGAACACTGAAGCTTTCTTT
TRBJ2-3 TRBV7-9 . CASSLTGPDTQYF TGTGCCAGCAGCTTAACCGGTCCAGATACGCAGTATTTT
TRBJ1-1 TRBV5-1 . CASSLGSGTEAFF TGCGCCAGCAGCTTGGGCTCTGGGACAGAAGCTTTCTTT
TRBJ1-5 TRBV10-3 . CAISEGNQPQHF TGTGCCATCAGTGAAGGGAATCAGCCCCAGCATTTT
TRBJ2-1 TRBV20-1 TRBD2 CSARGLASRYNEQFF TGCAGTGCTAGGGGACTAGCGTCACGCTACAATGAGCAGTTCTTC
TRBJ2-3 TRBV6-2/TRBV6-3 . CATRYGDTQYF TGTGCCACCAGATACGGGGATACGCAGTATTTT
TRBJ1-4 TRBV20-1 . CSARQGEKLFF TGCAGTGCTAGACAGGGAGAAAAACTGTTTTTT
TRBJ1-1 TRBV30 . CASIMAGTEAFF TGTGCCTCTATTATGGCGGGGACTGAAGCTTTCTTT
TRBJ2-5 TRBV5-1 TRBD1 CASRRGTGGETQYF TGCGCCAGCAGAAGGGGGACAGGGGGAGAGACCCAGTACTTC
TRBJ1-1 TRBV7-9 . CASRVRGEATEAFF TGTGCCAGCAGAGTGAGGGGTGAGGCCACTGAAGCTTTCTTT
TRBJ2-5 TRBV7-9 . CASSSGTYETQYF TGTGCCAGCAGCTCTGGAACGTACGAGACCCAGTACTTC
TRBJ2-1 TRBV3-1 . CASSGFYNEQFF TGTGCCAGCAGTGGCTTCTACAATGAGCAGTTCTTC